These 2 T cell receptor beta chains were all obtained from the same sample, sequenced in a study of blood T cell repertoires in COVID-19. Libraries were prepared by immunoSEQ multiplex PCR; TCRdb keeps only in-frame clonotypes and omits some of them. Of 250,000 to 350,000 clones in the sample, around 90% are singletons; the top ten hold around 4.3%. Sequenced: PBMCs or T cells enriched from blood (not recorded which). These receptors were collected from a woman aged 18-29 years with acute COVID-19.

V and J are TRBV12-3 or TRBV12-4 and TRBJ2-7; 7 bases fit TRBD1. The CDR3 has 13 residues. V lost 5 bases, J lost 7 bases, and 8 bases stayed unmatched. The CDR3 reads CASSARQGGEQYF. The CDR3 DNA reads as TGTGCCAGCAGTGCTAGACAGGGCGGTGAGCAGTACTTC.

This chain joins TRBV30 and TRBJ2-3; D not resolved. This CDR3 region has 14 residues. V gave up 1 base and J gave up 0 bases, with 8 bases separating them. The V gene's germline CDR1 is GTSNPN and CDR2 SVGIG (reference sequence). The CDR3 region has the DNA TGTGCCTGGAGTGAAGCGACTAGCACAGATACGCAGTATTTT. Encoded protein: CAWSEATSTDTQYF.